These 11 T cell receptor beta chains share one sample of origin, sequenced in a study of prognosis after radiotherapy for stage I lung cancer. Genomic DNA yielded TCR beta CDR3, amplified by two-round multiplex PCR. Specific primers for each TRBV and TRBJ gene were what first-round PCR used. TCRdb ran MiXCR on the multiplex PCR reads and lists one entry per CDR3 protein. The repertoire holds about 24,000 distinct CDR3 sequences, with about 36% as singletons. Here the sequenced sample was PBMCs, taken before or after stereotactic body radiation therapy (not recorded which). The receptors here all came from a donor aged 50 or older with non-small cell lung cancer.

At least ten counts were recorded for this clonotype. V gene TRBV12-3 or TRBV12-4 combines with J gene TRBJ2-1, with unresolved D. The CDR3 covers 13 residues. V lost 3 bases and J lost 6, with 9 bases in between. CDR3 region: CASSFLLFNEQFF. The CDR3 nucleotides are TGTGCCAGCAGTTTTTTACTCTTCAATGAGCAGTTCTTC.

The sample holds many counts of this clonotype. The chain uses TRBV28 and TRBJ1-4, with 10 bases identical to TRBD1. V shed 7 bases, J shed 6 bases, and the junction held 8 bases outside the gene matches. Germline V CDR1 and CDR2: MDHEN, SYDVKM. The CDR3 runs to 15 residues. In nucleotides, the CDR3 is TGTGCCAGCACCTCGACCGGGACAGGGGATGAAAAACTGTTTTTT. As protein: CASTSTGTGDEKLFF.

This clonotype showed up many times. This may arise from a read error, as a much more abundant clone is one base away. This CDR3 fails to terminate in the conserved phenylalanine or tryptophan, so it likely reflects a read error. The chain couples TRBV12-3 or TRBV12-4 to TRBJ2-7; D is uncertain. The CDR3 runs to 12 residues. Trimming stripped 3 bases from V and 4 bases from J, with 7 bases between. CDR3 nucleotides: TGTGCCAGCAGTTTGTTCCAATACGAGCAGTACCTC. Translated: CASSLFQYEQYL.

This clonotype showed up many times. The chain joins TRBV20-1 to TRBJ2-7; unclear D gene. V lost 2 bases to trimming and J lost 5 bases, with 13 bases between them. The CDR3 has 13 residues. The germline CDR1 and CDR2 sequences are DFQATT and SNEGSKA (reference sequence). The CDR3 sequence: CSARPTTLNEQYF. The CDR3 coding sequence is TGCAGTGCTAGACCCACGACCCTTAACGAGCAGTACTTC.

In DNA, the CDR3 is TGTGCCTGGAGTGGTGGCGGGGCTATGACAGATACGCAGTATTTT. Its translation: CAWSGGGAMTDTQYF. The chain is built from TRBV30 and TRBJ2-3; TRBD2 is a possible D gene (6 bases). Trimming took off 1 base at V and 3 bases at J, with 14 bases between the two ends. Germline V gene data show CDR1 as GTSNPN and CDR2 as SVGIG (reference sequence). CDR3 size: 15 residues.

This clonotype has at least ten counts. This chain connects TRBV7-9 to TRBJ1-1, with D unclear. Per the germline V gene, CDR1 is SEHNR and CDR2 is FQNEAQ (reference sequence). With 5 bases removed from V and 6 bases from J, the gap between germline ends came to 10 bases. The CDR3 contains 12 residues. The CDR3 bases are TGTGCCAGCAGCCAGGCCTTGGCTGAAGCTTTCTTT. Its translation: CASSQALAEAFF. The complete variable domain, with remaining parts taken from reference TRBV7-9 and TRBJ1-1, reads DTGVSQNPRHKITKRGQNVTFRCDPISEHNRLYWYRQTLGQGPEFLTYFQNEAQLEKSRLLSDRFSAERPKGSFSTLEIQRTEQGDSAMYLCASSQALAEAFFGQGTRLTVV.

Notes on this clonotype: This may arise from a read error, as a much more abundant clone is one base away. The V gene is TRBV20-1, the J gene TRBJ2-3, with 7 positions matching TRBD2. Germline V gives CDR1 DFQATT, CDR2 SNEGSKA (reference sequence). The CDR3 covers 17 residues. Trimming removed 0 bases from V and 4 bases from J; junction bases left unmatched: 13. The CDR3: CSARDRRLEGGADTQYF. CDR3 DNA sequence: TGCAGTGCTAGAGATCGGAGACTAGAGGGAGGGGCAGATACGCAGTATTTT.

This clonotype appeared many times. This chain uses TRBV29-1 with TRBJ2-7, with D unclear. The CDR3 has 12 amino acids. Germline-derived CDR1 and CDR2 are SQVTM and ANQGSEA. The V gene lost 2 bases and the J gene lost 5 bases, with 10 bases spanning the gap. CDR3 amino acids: CSVERRRNEQYF. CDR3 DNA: TGCAGCGTTGAACGGAGACGCAACGAGCAGTACTTC.

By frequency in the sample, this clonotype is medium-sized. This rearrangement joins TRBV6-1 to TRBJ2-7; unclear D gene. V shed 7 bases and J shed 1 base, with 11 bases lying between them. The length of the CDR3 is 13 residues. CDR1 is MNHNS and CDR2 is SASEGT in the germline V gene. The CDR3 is CASTRGPSYEQYF. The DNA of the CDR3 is TGTGCCAGCACCCGCGGACCGTCCTACGAGCAGTACTTC.

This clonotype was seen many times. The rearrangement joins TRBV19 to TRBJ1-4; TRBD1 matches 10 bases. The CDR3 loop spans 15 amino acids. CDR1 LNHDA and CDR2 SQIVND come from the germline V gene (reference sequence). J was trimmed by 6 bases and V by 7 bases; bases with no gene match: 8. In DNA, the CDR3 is TGTGCCAGTACCTCCCGGGACAGGGGCGATGAAAAACTGTTTTTT. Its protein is CASTSRDRGDEKLFF.

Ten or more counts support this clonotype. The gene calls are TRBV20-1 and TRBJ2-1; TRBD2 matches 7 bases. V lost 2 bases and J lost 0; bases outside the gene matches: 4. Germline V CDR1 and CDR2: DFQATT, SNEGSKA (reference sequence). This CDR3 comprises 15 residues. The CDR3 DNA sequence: TGCAGTGCTAGACGCGGGGGTTTCTCCTACAATGAGCAGTTCTTC. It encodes CSARRGGFSYNEQFF.